These 25 T cell receptor beta chains originate from one sample sequenced in a study of Graves' ophthalmopathy and Graves' hyperthyroidism. The study amplified TCR beta CDR3 regions using RNA transcripts. RT-PCR with HTBI primers came first, then second-round multiplex PCR. Each CDR3 protein is one row after TCRdb ran MiXCR on the multiplex PCR reads. Seen here are almost 750,000 distinct CDR3 sequences, approximately 40% observed once, and the top ten hold around 40%. The specimen sequenced was peripheral blood. Receptor source: an adult man with Graves' ophthalmopathy.

The CDR3 DNA sequence: TGTGCCAGCACCGAAAACCGCCAAGGGCTCCCCTACGAGCAGTACTTC. Translated, it gives CASTENRQGLPYEQYF. V and J are TRBV2 and TRBJ2-7; D not certain. In germline, CDR1 is SNHLY, CDR2 FYNNEI. This CDR3 region has 16 residues. With 7 bases removed from V and 2 bases from J, the gap between germline ends came to 21 bases.

V and J are TRBV10-3 and TRBJ1-1, with 7 bases lining up with TRBD1. The CDR3 consists of 10 residues. The V segment lost 10 bases and the J segment 11 bases; nucleotides outside the gene matches: 7. The germline CDR1 and CDR2 sequences are ENHRY and SYGVKD. CDR3 sequence: CASMKGQAFF. As DNA, the CDR3 is TGTGCCAGCATGAAGGGACAGGCTTTCTTT.

A remark on this clonotype: A read error may produce the germline difference seen at one junction end. The J gene is TRBJ1-5, the V gene TRBV7-9; no clear D gene. CDR1 is SEHNR, CDR2 FQNEAQ, per germline (reference sequence). The CDR3 extends over 16 amino acids. The chain's CDR3 is CASSQSGIGRNQPQHF. The CDR3, as DNA: TGCGCCAGCAGCCAATCTGGGATAGGGCGCAATCAGCCCCAGCATTTT.

In its sample, this clonotype was seen many times. The J gene is TRBJ1-6, the V gene TRBV2, with 10 bases matching TRBD1. CDR1 and CDR2 from the germline V gene are SNHLY and FYNNEI. After removal of 0 bases from V and 2 bases from J, the junction contained 4 bases not matched to a gene. This CDR3 region has 18 residues. The chain's CDR3 is CASSEATGGRTYNSPLHF. The CDR3 DNA follows: TGTGCCAGCAGTGAAGCGACAGGGGGCCGAACCTATAATTCACCCCTCCACTTT.

V and J are TRBV11-1 and TRBJ1-2, with 8 positions matching TRBD1. The CDR3 covers 13 residues. Germline assignment: CDR1 SGHAT and CDR2 FQDESV (reference sequence). The ends lost 10 bases at V and 5 bases at J; junction bases unmatched: 9. CDR3 DNA sequence: TGTGCCATCCCCGCTGGACAGGGTTATGGCTACACCTTC. As protein: CAIPAGQGYGYTF.

Turning to this clonotype: A much more abundant neighbour one base away suggests this may be a read error. The chain has TRBV10-3 and TRBJ1-1; the D is unclear. Germline CDR1 and CDR2: ENHRY and SYGVKD. This CDR3 has 11 amino acids. CDR3 nucleotide sequence: TGTACCGTCTCAGGCTGGAGTGAAGCTTTCTTT. Protein sequence: CTVSGWSEAFF.

In this sample, this clonotype turned up many times. This sequence joins TRBV7-9 and TRBJ2-2; 8 nucleotides agree with TRBD1. Germline V gene data show CDR1 as SEHNR and CDR2 as FQNEAQ (reference sequence). The CDR3 extends over 15 amino acids. The trim removed 3 bases at V and 5 bases at J, leaving 5 bases unmatched. CDR3 residues: CASSFRGLETGELFF. CDR3 in DNA: TGTGCCAGCAGCTTCAGGGGGCTCGAGACCGGGGAGCTGTTTTTT.

This chain joins TRBV29-1 and TRBJ2-7; TRBD1 matches at 9 bases. The CDR3 runs to 14 residues. Germline values: CDR1 SQVTM, CDR2 ANQGSEA. The CDR3 is CSHKRRDRVNEQYF. CDR3 sequence (DNA): TGCAGTCATAAAAGGAGGGACAGGGTCAATGAGCAGTACTTC.

This clonotype was observed a handful of times. The V and J genes are TRBV25-1 and TRBJ2-2, with TRBD1 matching 7 bases. V dropped 5 bases and J dropped 5; count of bases not matched to a gene: 5. The CDR3 contains 14 residues. CDR1 is MGHDK, CDR2 SYGVNS, per germline. The CDR3 spells CASSTGDITGELFF. The DNA for the CDR3 is TGTGCCAGCAGTACAGGGGACATTACCGGGGAGCTGTTTTTT. The variable domain in full, completed from reference TRBV25-1 and TRBJ2-2, reads EADIYQTPRYLVIGTGKKITLECSQTMGHDKMYWYQQDPGMELHLIHYSYGVNSTEKGDLSSESTVSRIRTEHFPLTLESARPSHTSQYLCASSTGDITGELFFGEGSRLTVL.

The genes are TRBV20-1 and TRBJ1-4; D is uncertain. Germline CDR1 is DFQATT and CDR2 is SNEGSKA (reference sequence). CDR3 length equals 13 residues. V was shortened by 7 bases and J by 5 bases, with 14 bases between the two germline ends. Written as DNA, the CDR3 is TGCAGTGTTCAAGGCCAGCAAAATGAAAAACTGTTTTTT. This gives the protein CSVQGQQNEKLFF.

This clonotype was seen repeatedly, ten times or more. The chain employs TRBV29-1 and TRBJ2-7; D not resolved. CDR1 and CDR2 from the germline V gene are SQVTM and ANQGSEA. The CDR3 sequence is 12 residues long. Trimming removed 5 bases at V and 1 base at J, with 9 bases between. DNA of the CDR3: TGCAGCGTTTCGTACAGTTCCTACGAGCAGTACTTC. This codes for CSVSYSSYEQYF.

The rearrangement uses TRBV10-1 and TRBJ1-3; no clear D. The CDR3 has 14 residues. Germline V CDR1 and CDR2: WNHNN, SYGVQD (reference sequence). The V end lost 11 bases, the J end lost 0 bases, and 14 bases lay between the germline ends. CDR3 DNA: TGCGCCGGTTCGGACGGTAGCTCTGGAAACACCATATATTTT. Its translation: CAGSDGSSGNTIYF.

The chain joins TRBV19 to TRBJ1-1, with D maybe TRBD1 (5 bases). The CDR3 length is 15 residues. The germline V gene has CDR1 LNHDA and CDR2 SQIVND (reference sequence). The V end lost 3 bases, the J end lost 0 bases, and 11 bases lay between the germline ends. The CDR3 region has the DNA TGTGCCAGTAGTATGGGGCAAGGGGTGAACACTGAAGCTTTCTTT. Translation gives CASSMGQGVNTEAFF.

This clonotype occurred a few times. This sequence joins TRBV7-2 and TRBJ1-6, with D tentatively TRBD1 (5 bases). This CDR3 region has 17 residues. CDR1 and CDR2 from the germline V gene are SGHTA and FQGNSA. Trimming removed 2 bases at V and 10 bases at J, with 21 bases between. CDR3 protein: CASSLLFGGSSRSPLHF. The CDR3 coding sequence is TGTGCCAGCAGCTTATTATTTGGGGGTTCTTCGAGGTCACCCCTCCACTTT. The variable domain in full, with the rest retrieved from reference TRBV7-2 and TRBJ1-6, is GAGVSQSPSNKVTEKGKDVELRCDPISGHTALYWYRQSLGQGLEFLIYFQGNSAPDKSGLPSDRFSAERTGGSVSTLTIQRTQQEDSAVYLCASSLLFGGSSRSPLHFGNGTRLTVT.

The chain employs TRBV6-1 and TRBJ2-3, with D uncertain. Germline-derived CDR1 and CDR2 are MNHNS and SASEGT. V was pared by 2 bases and J by 4 bases, with 7 bases between. CDR3 size: 13 residues. The CDR3 spells CASSEPVADTQYF. CDR3 sequence (DNA): TGTGCCAGCAGTGAACCGGTGGCAGATACGCAGTATTTT.

A few counts support this clonotype. The chain combines TRBV9 with TRBJ2-5, with D tentatively TRBD2 (6 bases). The CDR3 length is 15 residues. Germline V gene data show CDR1 as SGDLS and CDR2 as YYNGEE. V lost 3 bases to trimming and J lost 5 bases, with 17 bases between them. The CDR3 region is CASSERDFKGETQYF. Here the CDR3 DNA reads TGTGCCAGCAGCGAGAGGGACTTTAAAGGGGAGACCCAGTACTTC.

This clonotype turned up a few times. J is TRBJ1-1 and V is TRBV7-9; a weak D match, TRBD1 (6 bases). Trimming cost V 5 bases and J 11 bases, with 6 bases left between them. This CDR3 comprises 9 residues. Germline lookup yields CDR1 SEHNR and CDR2 FQNEAQ (reference sequence). The CDR3 DNA reads TGTGCCAGCAGCCAGGGGGCTTTCTTT. Translating it yields CASSQGAFF.

V is TRBV19 and J is TRBJ2-7; D is uncertain. Germline assignment: CDR1 LNHDA and CDR2 SQIVND (reference sequence). Trimming stripped 3 bases from V and 0 bases from J, with 12 bases between. The CDR3 spans 15 residues. CDR3 sequence reads: CASSIRKASSYEQYF. In DNA, the CDR3 is TGTGCCAGTAGTATCCGCAAGGCCAGCTCCTACGAGCAGTACTTC. The complete variable domain, with remaining parts taken from reference TRBV19 and TRBJ2-7, reads DGGITQSPKYLFRKEGQNVTLSCEQNLNHDAMYWYRQDPGQGLRLIYYSQIVNDFQKGDIAEGYSVSREKKESFPLTVTSAQKNPTAFYLCASSIRKASSYEQYFGPGTRLTVT.

The chain carries TRBV4-1 and TRBJ1-3, with D perhaps TRBD1 (6 bases). CDR3 length equals 14 residues. Trimming left V 1 base short and J 2 bases short, with 6 bases between. Germline lookup yields CDR1 MGHRA and CDR2 YSYEKL. The CDR3 spells CASSQGTAGNTIYF. The CDR3 bases are TGCGCCAGCAGCCAAGGGACAGCTGGAAACACCATATATTTT.

The chain employs TRBV20-1 and TRBJ1-5, with unresolved D. V was trimmed by 2 bases and J by 7 bases, leaving 15 bases between them. Germline lookup yields CDR1 DFQATT and CDR2 SNEGSKA (reference sequence). CDR3 length: 14 amino acids. The CDR3 reads CSARTDSYEQPQHF. The DNA for the CDR3 is TGCAGTGCTAGAACCGACTCCTACGAGCAGCCCCAGCATTTT.

This chain links TRBV25-1 with TRBJ2-2; D remains ambiguous. The CDR3 is 14 amino acids. Between the trimmed V and J ends, which lost 8 bases and 2 bases, there was a span of 12 bases. The germline V gene has CDR1 MGHDK and CDR2 SYGVNS. The CDR3, as DNA: TGTGCCAGCGTTGAGTCGCGCAACACCGGGGAGCTGTTTTTT. Protein sequence: CASVESRNTGELFF.

Turning to this clonotype: A junction end diverges from the germline sequence, so it may reflect a read error. The chain couples TRBV7-9 to TRBJ2-2, with TRBD2 as a possible D gene (5 bases). The germline gives CDR1 SEHNR, CDR2 FQNEAQ (reference sequence). This CDR3 has 12 amino acids. The CDR3 sequence is CASSLSPGELLF. CDR3 DNA sequence: TGTGCCAGCAGTTTATCTCCCGGGGAGCTGCTTTTT.

This clonotype occurred once. Because the CDR3 is missing its conserved closing phenylalanine or tryptophan, this is likely a read error. No DNA is shown, since the ends of the CDR3 on it are uncertain; the CDR3 is the one TCRdb lists. This chain uses TRBV2 with TRBJ1-1; the tabulated D call, TRBD1, remains unverified against the DNA. The CDR3 length is 12 residues, termini included. Looked up from germline, CDR1 is SNHLY and CDR2 is FYNNEI. CDR3: CASSTQGAQTFL.

This clonotype was counted only a few times. The J gene is TRBJ2-6, the V gene TRBV7-6; 14 nucleotides match TRBD2. V lost 4 bases to trimming and J lost 4 bases; unmatched junction nucleotides: 9. The CDR3 contains 19 residues. Germline V gene sequence: CDR1 SGHVS, CDR2 FNYEAQ. CDR3 protein: CASSSTGLAGGSGANVLTF. CDR3 coding DNA: TGTGCCAGCAGCTCTACCGGACTAGCGGGGGGTTCCGGGGCCAACGTCCTGACTTTC.

The gene calls are TRBV20-1 and TRBJ2-2, with 8 bases matching TRBD2. Per the germline V gene, CDR1 is DFQATT and CDR2 is SNEGSKA (reference sequence). The junction had 8 bases not matched to a gene; V was cut back by 2 bases and J by 3 bases. There are 16 residues in the CDR3. CDR3: CSARLLGREDTGELFF. The CDR3 bases are TGCAGTGCTAGACTACTCGGGAGGGAGGACACCGGGGAGCTGTTTTTT.